Following are 14 T cell receptor beta chains from one sample sequenced in a study of CD8+ T cells in alopecia areata. Sequencing used cDNA as its template, made by extracting RNA and reverse transcribing it. The repertoire was sequenced with immunoSEQ multiplex PCR; TCRdb's copy has only in-frame clones and lacks some. The sample includes some 110,000 clones, 35% to 40% of them seen just once. The sample consisted of CD4+ T cells sorted from blood. These receptors originate from a human donor with alopecia areata.

The chain has TRBV4-2 and TRBJ2-7; either TRBD1 or TRBD2 may fit D (5 bases each). CDR1 and CDR2 (germline): LGHNA, YNFKEQ. The CDR3 has 20 amino acids. V lost 1 base to trimming and J lost 0 bases, with 25 bases between them. CDR3 loop: CASSQAITGTRAPISYEQYF. The CDR3, as DNA: TGTGCCAGCAGCCAAGCTATTACCGGGACGAGGGCTCCTATCTCCTACGAGCAGTACTTC.

The genes are TRBV11-2 and TRBJ2-7; 8 bases agree with TRBD2. The junction had 8 bases not matched to a gene; V was cut back by 4 bases and J by 6 bases. The CDR3 runs to 14 residues. Germline V gene data show CDR1 as SGHAT and CDR2 as FQNNGV. In DNA, the CDR3 is TGTGCCAGCAGCTCGGGGGGACTAGTCTTCGAGCAGTACTTC. Translation: CASSSGGLVFEQYF.

The chain has TRBV18 and TRBJ2-7; D is ambiguous. The V gene's germline CDR1 is KGHSH and CDR2 LQKENI. CDR3 length equals 14 residues. Trimming took 2 bases from V and 3 from J, leaving 11 bases between them. The CDR3 loop is CASSPTSDGYEQYF. The CDR3 DNA reads TGTGCCAGCTCACCAACATCGGACGGCTACGAGCAGTACTTC.

The J gene is TRBJ2-7, the V gene TRBV11-2; possible D gene TRBD1, 5 bases. Germline V lookup: CDR1 SGHAT, CDR2 FQNNGV. CDR3 length: 14 amino acids. The V end was cut by 4 bases, the J end by 4 bases, with 14 bases between. The CDR3 loop reads CASSSLQGRYEQYF. CDR3 in DNA: TGTGCCAGCAGCTCTCTCCAGGGTCGGTACGAGCAGTACTTC.

The chain uses TRBV5-4 and TRBJ2-7; D perhaps matches TRBD2 (7 bases). Germline V CDR1 and CDR2: SGHNT, YYREEE (reference sequence). V lost 0 bases and J 7 bases, leaving 20 bases between the germline ends. The CDR3 totals 16 residues. CDR3 bases: TGTGCCAGCAGCTTGGATCTGGGAGGGGGGTTTGGAGAGCAGTACTTC. Amino acids: CASSLDLGGGFGEQYF. Based on the CDR3 plus reference TRBV5-4 and TRBJ2-7, the full variable domain is ETGVTQSPTHLIKTRGQQVTLRCSSQSGHNTVSWYQQALGQGPQFIFQYYREEENGRGNFPPRFSGLQFPNYSSELNVNALELDDSALYLCASSLDLGGGFGEQYFGPGTRLTVT.

This rearrangement joins TRBV6-5 to TRBJ1-1, with 8 positions matching TRBD1. Per the germline V gene, CDR1 is MNHEY and CDR2 is SVGAGI. Trimming took 9 bases from V and 4 from J; bases not matched to a gene: 4. The CDR3 consists of 12 residues. The CDR3, as DNA: TGTGCCAGTTCACAGGGGGGCACTGAAGCTTTCTTT. Residues: CASSQGGTEAFF.

This clone showed up just a few times. The chain joins TRBV30 to TRBJ1-1, with D unclear. Deletions cut 2 bases from V and 9 bases from J, with 10 bases between. CDR1 is GTSNPN and CDR2 is SVGIG in the germline V gene (reference sequence). This CDR3 region has 11 residues. The CDR3 bases are TGTGCCTGGAGTAACAGAATGAAAGCTTTCTTT. Translation gives CAWSNRMKAFF.

This clone was seen more than once but under ten times. The J gene is TRBJ1-5, the V gene TRBV5-1, with 7 positions matching TRBD1. The V gene's germline CDR1 is SGHRS and CDR2 YFSETQ. The CDR3 sequence is 14 residues long. V gave up 4 bases and J gave up 4 bases; unmatched junction bases: 5. CDR3 sequence: CASSTGQENQPQHF. DNA of the CDR3: TGCGCCAGCAGCACCGGACAGGAGAATCAGCCCCAGCATTTT. Complete variable domain (other parts from reference TRBV5-1 and TRBJ1-5): KAGVTQTPRYLIKTRGQQVTLSCSPISGHRSVSWYQQTPGQGLQFLFEYFSETQRNKGNFPGRFSGRQFSNSRSEMNVSTLELGDSALYLCASSTGQENQPQHFGDGTRLSIL.

This chain connects TRBV5-4 to TRBJ2-1; 13 bases are shared with TRBD2. Germline CDR1 SGHNT, CDR2 YYREEE (reference sequence). V gave up 0 bases and J gave up 3 bases; unmatched junction bases: 3. The length of the CDR3 is 17 residues. CDR3 in DNA: TGTGCCAGCAGCTTGGTGCGACTAGCGGGAGGCTACAATGAGCAGTTCTTC. Translation: CASSLVRLAGGYNEQFF.

There are a few counts of this clone. The J gene is TRBJ1-1, the V gene TRBV29-1; D possibly corresponds to TRBD1 (5 bases). V lost 6 bases, J lost 4 bases, and 12 bases lay in between. Germline V gene sequence: CDR1 SQVTM, CDR2 ANQGSEA. The CDR3 covers 12 residues. The CDR3 DNA follows: TGCAGCGTCGATGGGACCGCCACTGAAGCTTTCTTT. Translated: CSVDGTATEAFF.

There are a few counts of this clone. V and J are TRBV4-2 and TRBJ2-2; 10 bases match TRBD2. V lost 2 bases to trimming and J lost 0 bases; unmatched junction nucleotides: 6. CDR1 is LGHNA, CDR2 YNFKEQ, per germline. The CDR3 contains 18 residues. CDR3 residues: CASSQRTSGESNTGELFF. The CDR3 coding sequence is TGTGCCAGCAGCCAAAGGACTAGCGGAGAATCGAACACCGGGGAGCTGTTTTTT.

The chain links TRBV6-5 to TRBJ2-7; no definite D call. Trimming shortened V by 8 bases and J by 6 bases, and 11 bases separated the two germline ends. The CDR3 has 11 residues. Germline CDR1 MNHEY, CDR2 SVGAGI. This chain's CDR3 is CASGLRGEQYF. For the CDR3, the DNA is TGTGCCAGCGGATTGCGTGGCGAGCAGTACTTC.

The chain links TRBV5-4 to TRBJ2-7; the D gene is possibly TRBD2 (5 bases). CDR3 length: 13 amino acids. Trimming pared 4 bases from V and 7 bases from J, leaving 15 bases between. Germline V CDR1 and CDR2: SGHNT, YYREEE (reference sequence). The CDR3 DNA reads as TGTGCCAGCAGCCCGACGGGGTGGACTGAGCAGTACTTC. This codes for CASSPTGWTEQYF.

This clone came up a few times. The junction does not match germline at one end; this may be a read error. This chain uses TRBV7-6 with TRBJ1-4, with D possibly being TRBD1 (5 bases). Germline CDR1 is SGHVS and CDR2 is FNYEAQ. CDR3 size: 13 residues. CDR3 residues: CASSPGFGGKLFF. CDR3 DNA sequence: TGTGCTAGCAGCCCGGGCTTCGGGGGAAAACTGTTTTTT.